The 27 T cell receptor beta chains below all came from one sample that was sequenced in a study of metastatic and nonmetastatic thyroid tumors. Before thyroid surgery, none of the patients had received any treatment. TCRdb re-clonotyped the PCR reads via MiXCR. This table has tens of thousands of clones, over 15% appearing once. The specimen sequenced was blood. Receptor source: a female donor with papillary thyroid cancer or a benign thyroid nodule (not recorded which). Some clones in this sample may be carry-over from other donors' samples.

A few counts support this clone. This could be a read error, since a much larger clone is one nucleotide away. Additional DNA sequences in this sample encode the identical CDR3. The CDR3 protein is CAISENRGIETQYF. The CDR3 region has the DNA TGTGCCATCAGTGAAAACAGGGGGATTGAGACACAGTACTTC. The gene calls are TRBV10-3 and TRBJ2-5; TRBD1 matches 8 bases. Germline V lookup: CDR1 ENHRY, CDR2 SYGVKD. The CDR3 sequence is 14 residues long.

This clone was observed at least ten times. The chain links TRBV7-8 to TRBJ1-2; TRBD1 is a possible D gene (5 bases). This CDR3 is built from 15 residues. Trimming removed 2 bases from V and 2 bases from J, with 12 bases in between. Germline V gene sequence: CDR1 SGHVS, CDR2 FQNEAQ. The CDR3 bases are TGTGCCAGCAGCTTATATCCAGGGTCAAACTATGGCTACACCTTC. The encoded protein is CASSLYPGSNYGYTF.

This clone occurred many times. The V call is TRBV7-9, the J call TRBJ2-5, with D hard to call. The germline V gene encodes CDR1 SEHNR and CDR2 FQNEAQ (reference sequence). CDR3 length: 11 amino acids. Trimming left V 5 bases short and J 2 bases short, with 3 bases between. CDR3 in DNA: TGTGCCAGCAGCCGACAAGAGACCCAGTACTTC. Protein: CASSRQETQYF.

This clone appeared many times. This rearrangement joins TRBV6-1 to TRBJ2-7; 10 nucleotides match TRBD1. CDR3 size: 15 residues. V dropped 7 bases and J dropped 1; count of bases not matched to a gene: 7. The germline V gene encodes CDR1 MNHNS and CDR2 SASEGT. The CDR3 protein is CASNDRDRGSYEQYF. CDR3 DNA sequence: TGTGCCAGCAACGACCGGGACAGGGGTTCCTACGAGCAGTACTTC.

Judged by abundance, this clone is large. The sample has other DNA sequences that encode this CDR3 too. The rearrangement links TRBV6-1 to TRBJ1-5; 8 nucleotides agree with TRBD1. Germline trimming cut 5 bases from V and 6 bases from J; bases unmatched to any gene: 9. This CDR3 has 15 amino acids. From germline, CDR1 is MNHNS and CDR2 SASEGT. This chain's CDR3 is CASSPQDREVQPQHF. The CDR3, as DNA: TGTGCCAGCAGTCCGCAGGACAGGGAGGTTCAGCCCCAGCATTTT.

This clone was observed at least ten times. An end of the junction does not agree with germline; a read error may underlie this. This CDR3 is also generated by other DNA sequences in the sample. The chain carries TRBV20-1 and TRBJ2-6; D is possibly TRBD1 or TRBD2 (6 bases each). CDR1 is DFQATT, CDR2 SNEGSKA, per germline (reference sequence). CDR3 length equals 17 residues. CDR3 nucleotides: TGCAGTGCTGGAGAGGGGGGTAGTTACTCTGGGGCCAACGTCCTGACTTTC. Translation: CSAGEGGSYSGANVLTF.

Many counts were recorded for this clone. The CDR3 loop reads CATKGQGNQPQHF. The CDR3, as DNA: TGTGCCACCAAAGGACAGGGCAATCAGCCCCAGCATTTT. The chain recombines TRBV24-1 with TRBJ1-5; 7 bases align to TRBD1. V lost 8 bases to trimming and J lost 2 bases; unmatched junction nucleotides: 2. CDR3 length equals 13 residues. The germline V gene has CDR1 KGHDR and CDR2 SFDVKD.

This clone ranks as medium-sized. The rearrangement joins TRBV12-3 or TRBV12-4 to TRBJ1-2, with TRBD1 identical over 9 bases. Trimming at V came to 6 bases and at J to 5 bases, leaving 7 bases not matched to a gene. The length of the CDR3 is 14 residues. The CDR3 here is CASRQRGTGYGYTF. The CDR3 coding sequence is TGTGCCAGCAGACAACGTGGGACAGGGTATGGCTACACCTTC.

Here the CDR3 DNA reads TGTGCCAGCAGCTTTCCGGGACTAGCCGTAGAACTGTTTTTT. Translating gives CASSFPGLAVELFF. This chain uses TRBV7-2 with TRBJ2-2; TRBD2 agrees at 9 bases. The CDR3 has 14 amino acids. Germline loops: CDR1 SGHTA, CDR2 FQGNSA. With 3 bases clipped from V and 14 bases from J, the junction kept 10 bases outside the gene matches.

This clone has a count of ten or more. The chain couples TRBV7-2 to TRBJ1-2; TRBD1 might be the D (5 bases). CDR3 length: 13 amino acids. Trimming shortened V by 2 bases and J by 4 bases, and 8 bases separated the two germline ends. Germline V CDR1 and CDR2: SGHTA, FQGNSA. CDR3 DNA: TGTGCCAGCAGCTTATTTCAGGGCTATGGCTACACCTTC. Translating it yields CASSLFQGYGYTF.

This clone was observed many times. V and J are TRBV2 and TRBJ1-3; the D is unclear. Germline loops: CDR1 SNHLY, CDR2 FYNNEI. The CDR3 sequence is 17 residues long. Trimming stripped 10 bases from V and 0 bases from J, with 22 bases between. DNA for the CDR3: TGTGCCATCTCTCCCGGTCAGGCGATATACTCTGGAAACACCATATATTTT. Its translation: CAISPGQAIYSGNTIYF.

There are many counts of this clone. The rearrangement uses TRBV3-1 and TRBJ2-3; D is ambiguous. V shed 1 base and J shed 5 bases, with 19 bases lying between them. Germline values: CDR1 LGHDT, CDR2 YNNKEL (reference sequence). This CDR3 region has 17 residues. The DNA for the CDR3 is TGTGCCAGCAGCCAAGGGGCCACAACCTCCCCAGGAGATACGCAGTATTTT. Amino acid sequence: CASSQGATTSPGDTQYF.

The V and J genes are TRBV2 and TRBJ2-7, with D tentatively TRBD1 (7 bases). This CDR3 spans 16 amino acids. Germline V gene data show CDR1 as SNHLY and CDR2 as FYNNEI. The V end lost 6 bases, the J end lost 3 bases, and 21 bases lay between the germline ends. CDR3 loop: CASRGGPGTVSYEQYF. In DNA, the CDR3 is TGTGCCAGCAGGGGGGGTCCCGGGACAGTGAGCTACGAGCAGTACTTC. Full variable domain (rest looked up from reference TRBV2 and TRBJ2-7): EPEVTQTPSHQVTQMGQEVILRCVPISNHLYFYWYRQILGQKVEFLVSFYNNEISEKSEIFDDQFSVERPDGSNFTLKIRSTKLEDSAMYFCASRGGPGTVSYEQYFGPGTRLTVT.

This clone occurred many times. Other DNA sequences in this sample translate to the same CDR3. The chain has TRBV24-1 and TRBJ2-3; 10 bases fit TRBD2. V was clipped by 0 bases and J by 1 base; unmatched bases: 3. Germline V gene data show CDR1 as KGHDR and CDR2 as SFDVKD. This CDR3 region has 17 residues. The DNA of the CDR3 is TGTGCCACCAGTGATTTGTCCGGGACTAGCGGCACAGATACGCAGTATTTT. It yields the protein CATSDLSGTSGTDTQYF.

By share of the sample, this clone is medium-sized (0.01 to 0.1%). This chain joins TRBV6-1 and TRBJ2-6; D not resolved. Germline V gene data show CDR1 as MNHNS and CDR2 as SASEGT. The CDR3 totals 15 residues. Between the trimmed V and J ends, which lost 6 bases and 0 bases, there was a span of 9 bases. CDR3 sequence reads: CASSRFSSGANVLTF. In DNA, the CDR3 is TGTGCCAGCAGCAGGTTTTCCTCTGGGGCCAACGTCCTGACTTTC.

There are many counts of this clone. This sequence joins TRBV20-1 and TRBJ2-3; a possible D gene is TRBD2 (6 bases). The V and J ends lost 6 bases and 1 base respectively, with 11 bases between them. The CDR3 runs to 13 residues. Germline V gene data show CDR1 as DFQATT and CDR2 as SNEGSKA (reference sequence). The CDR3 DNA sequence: TGCAGTGCAACTACTAGCCGCACAGATACGCAGTATTTT. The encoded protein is CSATTSRTDTQYF.

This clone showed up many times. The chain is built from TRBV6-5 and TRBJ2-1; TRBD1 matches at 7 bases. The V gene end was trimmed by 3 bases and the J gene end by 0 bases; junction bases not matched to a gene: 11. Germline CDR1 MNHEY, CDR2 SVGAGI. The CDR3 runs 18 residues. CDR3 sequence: CASSYRTGHLSSYNEQFF. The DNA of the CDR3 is TGTGCCAGCAGTTATAGGACAGGCCACCTCAGCTCCTACAATGAGCAGTTCTTC.

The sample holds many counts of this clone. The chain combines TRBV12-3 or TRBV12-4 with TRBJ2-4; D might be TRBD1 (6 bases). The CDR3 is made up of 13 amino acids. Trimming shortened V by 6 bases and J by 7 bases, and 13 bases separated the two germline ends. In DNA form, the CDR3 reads TGTGCCAGCAGCACTACAGGGACGAACATTCAGTACTTC. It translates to CASSTTGTNIQYF.

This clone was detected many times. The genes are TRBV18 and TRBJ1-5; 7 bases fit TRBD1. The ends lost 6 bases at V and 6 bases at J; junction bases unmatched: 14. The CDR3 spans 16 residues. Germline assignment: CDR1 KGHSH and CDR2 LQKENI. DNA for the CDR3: TGTGCCAGCTCCCCGAAGGGAGGGGGCGGTTTTCAGCCCCAGCATTTT. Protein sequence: CASSPKGGGGFQPQHF.

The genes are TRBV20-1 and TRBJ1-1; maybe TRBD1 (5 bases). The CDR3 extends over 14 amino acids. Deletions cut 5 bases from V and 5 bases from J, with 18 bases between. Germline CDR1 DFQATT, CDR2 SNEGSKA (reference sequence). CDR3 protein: CSAGGVQKDTEAFF. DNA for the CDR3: TGCAGTGCTGGGGGGGTTCAAAAGGATACTGAAGCTTTCTTT.

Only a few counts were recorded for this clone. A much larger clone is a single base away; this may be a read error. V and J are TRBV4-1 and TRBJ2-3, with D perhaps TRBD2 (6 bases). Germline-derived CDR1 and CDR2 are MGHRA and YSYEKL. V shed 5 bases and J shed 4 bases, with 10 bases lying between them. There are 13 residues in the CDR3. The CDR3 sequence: CASSWDSADTQYF. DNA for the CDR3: TGCGCCAGCAGCTGGGACTCCGCAGATACGCAGTATTTT.

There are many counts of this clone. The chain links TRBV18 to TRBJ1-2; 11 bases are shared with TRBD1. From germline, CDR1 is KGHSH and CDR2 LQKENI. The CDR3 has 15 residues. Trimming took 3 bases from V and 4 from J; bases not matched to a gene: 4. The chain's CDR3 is CASSPGTGGIYGYTF. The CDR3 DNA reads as TGTGCCAGCTCACCTGGGACAGGGGGGATCTATGGCTACACCTTC.

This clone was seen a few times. CDR3 in amino acids: CASTPLRGSSTDTQYF. The CDR3 DNA reads as TGTGCCAGCACCCCTTTGCGGGGATCGTCCACAGATACGCAGTATTTT. The V gene is TRBV6-2 or TRBV6-3, the J gene TRBJ2-3; tentatively, D is TRBD2 (6 bases). V was pared by 7 bases and J by 2 bases, with 19 bases between. Germline V gene data show CDR1 as MNHEY and CDR2 as SVGEGT. The CDR3 consists of 16 residues.

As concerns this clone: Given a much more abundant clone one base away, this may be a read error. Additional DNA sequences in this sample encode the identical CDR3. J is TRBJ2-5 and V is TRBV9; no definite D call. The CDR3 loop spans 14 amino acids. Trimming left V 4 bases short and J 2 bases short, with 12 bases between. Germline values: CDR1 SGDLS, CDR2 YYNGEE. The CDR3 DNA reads TGTGCCAGCAGCCGGAATGGAGTTCAAGAGACCCAGTACTTC. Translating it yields CASSRNGVQETQYF.

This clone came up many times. The CDR3 DNA sequence: TGTGCCAGCAGTCCCCCATGGCGGGGGACCCAGTACTTC. Translating gives CASSPPWRGTQYF. This chain links TRBV28 with TRBJ2-5; possibly TRBD2 for D (6 bases). CDR1 is MDHEN and CDR2 is SYDVKM in the germline V gene. There are 13 residues in the CDR3. Between the trimmed V and J ends, which lost 5 bases and 7 bases, there was a span of 14 bases.

CDR3 residues: CASSVAGVDTGELFF. The CDR3 DNA is TGTGCCAGCAGTGTAGCGGGAGTGGACACCGGGGAGCTGTTTTTT. V is TRBV6-2 or TRBV6-3 and J is TRBJ2-2; 9 bases are a match to TRBD2. The V and J ends lost 5 bases and 3 bases, in that order; junction bases with no gene match: 4. The V gene's germline CDR1 is MNHEY and CDR2 SVGEGT. The CDR3 extends over 15 amino acids.

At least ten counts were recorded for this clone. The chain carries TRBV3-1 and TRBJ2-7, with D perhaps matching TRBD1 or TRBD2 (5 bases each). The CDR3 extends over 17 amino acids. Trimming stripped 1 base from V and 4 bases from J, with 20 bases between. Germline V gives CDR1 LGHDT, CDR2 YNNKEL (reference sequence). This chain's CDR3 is CASSQGIQSQGVYEQYF. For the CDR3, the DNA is TGTGCCAGCAGCCAAGGGATTCAGTCTCAGGGAGTTTACGAGCAGTACTTC.